The count of the clone carrying this T cell receptor beta chain is one. This entry is derived from a study of blood T cell repertoires in COVID-19. About the research overall: The United States, Italy and Spain provided the acute and convalescent COVID-19 samples. PBMCs, B-cell-depleted T cells, or T cells provided the cDNA or gDNA that made up the material.

TCRdb's copy holds only in-frame clones and misses some; the assay was immunoSEQ multiplex PCR. This table has roughly 290,000 clones, 85% to 90% appearing once. The sequence was obtained from a young woman with acute COVID-19. Sequences were obtained from PBMCs or T cells enriched from blood (not recorded which).

The CDR3 bases are TGTGCCAGCTCACCGGCAGAAGAGACCCAGTACTTC. Protein: CASSPAEETQYF. V and J are TRBV18 and TRBJ2-5; no clear D gene. The CDR3 is 12 amino acids. Looked up from germline, CDR1 is KGHSH and CDR2 is LQKENI. V was pared by 3 bases and J by 3 bases, with 5 bases between.